These 6 T cell receptor beta chains were all obtained from the same sample, sequenced in a study of T-cell memory formation after mild COVID-19. TCRdb reanalysed the 5' RACE reads using MiXCR and keeps one entry per CDR3 protein. The sample has 210,000 or so distinct CDR3 sequences, about 10% seen once. Sequenced: PBMCs or a T cell subset sorted from them (not recorded which). These receptors were obtained from a man aged 18 to 30 who had mild COVID-19 (a few samples of this study predate the infection). Cell type and time point are not known.

The rearrangement joins TRBV6-5 to TRBJ1-1; D perhaps matches TRBD1 (5 bases). The V end lost 0 bases, the J end lost 3 bases, and 11 bases lay between the germline ends. Per germline, CDR1 MNHEY and CDR2 SVGAGI. CDR3 length: 15 residues. The CDR3 protein is CASSYSPLGDTEAFF. CDR3 coding DNA: TGTGCCAGCAGTTACTCTCCTTTGGGGGACACTGAAGCTTTCTTT.

This clonotype was counted between two and nine times. The chain joins TRBV12-3 or TRBV12-4 to TRBJ2-7; D might be TRBD2 (5 bases). The CDR3 spans 16 residues. V lost 7 bases to trimming and J lost 6 bases, with 25 bases between them. CDR3 sequence reads: CASKSPRVFGLGEQYF. In nucleotides, the CDR3 is TGTGCCAGCAAATCCCCGAGGGTCTTTGGATTGGGCGAGCAGTACTTC.

This clonotype was observed at least ten times. The rearrangement uses TRBV7-8 and TRBJ2-7; TRBD2 matches at 8 bases. Germline CDR1 is SGHVS and CDR2 is FQNEAQ. This CDR3 is 14 amino acids long. J lost 3 bases, V lost 6 bases, and 7 bases had no gene match. The CDR3 sequence: CASSWTGTSYEQYF. The CDR3 coding sequence is TGTGCCAGCAGTTGGACCGGGACTAGCTACGAGCAGTACTTC.

J is TRBJ2-3 and V is TRBV3-1; TRBD2 aligns across 15 bases. This CDR3 is 18 amino acids long. CDR1 LGHDT and CDR2 YNNKEL come from the germline V gene (reference sequence). With V trimmed by 1 base and J by 0 bases, 2 bases remained unmatched. The CDR3 DNA reads as TGTGCCAGCAGCCAAGGCGGGACTAGCGGGGGGAGCACAGATACGCAGTATTTT. Protein: CASSQGGTSGGSTDTQYF.

The chain is built from TRBV20-1 and TRBJ1-2, with TRBD1 matching over 7 bases. Germline trimming cut 5 bases from V and 4 bases from J; bases unmatched to any gene: 10. Germline V gives CDR1 DFQATT, CDR2 SNEGSKA (reference sequence). The CDR3 is 14 amino acids. The CDR3 DNA is TGCAGTGCTTACCGGGACAGCCGAAGCTATGGCTACACCTTC. Residues: CSAYRDSRSYGYTF.

The chain combines TRBV28 with TRBJ2-1; D gene uncertain. Trimming cost V 0 bases and J 9 bases, with 3 bases left between them. The V gene's germline CDR1 is MDHEN and CDR2 SYDVKM. The CDR3 runs to 11 residues. CDR3 nucleotide sequence: TGTGCCAGCAGTTTATGGGGTGAGCAGTTCTTC. Translation: CASSLWGEQFF. Drawing the rest from reference TRBV28 and TRBJ2-1, the complete variable domain is DVKVTQSSRYLVKRTGEKVFLECVQDMDHENMFWYRQDPGLGLRLIYFSYDVKMKEKGDIPEGYSVSREKKERFSLILESASTNQTSMYLCASSLWGEQFFGPGTRLTVL.